Each of the 30 T cell receptor beta chains below was sequenced from the same sample in a study of type 1 regulatory T cells. In TCRdb, the reads were re-called with MiXCR into one record per CDR3 protein. The table lists fewer than 20,000 distinct CDR3 sequences, 10% of them singletons. The sequenced sample was CD4+ T cells, either the whole sample or a sorted fraction (not recorded which). Receptors were obtained from a human donor in good health.

This clonotype was seen repeatedly, ten times or more. This sequence joins TRBV5-1 and TRBJ2-5, with D perhaps matching TRBD1 (5 bases). The CDR3 is 15 amino acids. Germline V gives CDR1 SGHRS, CDR2 YFSETQ. V was clipped by 4 bases and J by 1 base, with 14 bases between them. The CDR3 sequence is CASSPQGWTQETQYF. In nucleotides, the CDR3 is TGCGCCAGCAGCCCGCAGGGTTGGACCCAAGAGACCCAGTACTTC.

This clonotype was recorded at least ten times. The rearrangement links TRBV6-5 to TRBJ2-7; the D is unclear. The CDR3 consists of 16 residues. Germline CDR1 is MNHEY and CDR2 is SVGAGI. Trimming left V 0 bases short and J 5 bases short, with 17 bases between. CDR3 loop: CASSYSGNHQAHEQYF. CDR3 in DNA: TGTGCCAGCAGTTACTCGGGAAACCACCAGGCCCACGAGCAGTACTTC.

This clonotype has a count of ten or more. The chain recombines TRBV30 with TRBJ2-7; no firm D call. Trimming cost V 0 bases and J 3 bases, with 6 bases left between them. This CDR3 spans 12 amino acids. Germline loops: CDR1 GTSNPN, CDR2 SVGIG (reference sequence). For the CDR3, the DNA is TGTGCCTGGAGTGTCGGCAACTACGAGCAGTACTTC. Translation: CAWSVGNYEQYF. The full variable domain, completed using reference TRBV30 and TRBJ2-7, is SQTIHQWPATLVQPVGSPLSLECTVEGTSNPNLYWYRQAAGRGLQLLFYSVGIGQISSEVPQNLSASRPQDRQFILSSKKLLLSDSGFYLCAWSVGNYEQYFGPGTRLTVT.

The sample holds many counts of this clonotype. The chain joins TRBV2 to TRBJ1-5; D is perhaps TRBD1 (5 bases). The CDR3 extends over 15 amino acids. The germline V and J ends were trimmed by 6 bases and 0 bases, with 12 bases remaining between them. CDR1 SNHLY and CDR2 FYNNEI come from the germline V gene. Here the CDR3 reads CASSDQGNSNQPQHF. The CDR3 DNA is TGTGCCAGCAGCGATCAGGGTAATAGCAATCAGCCCCAGCATTTT.

This clonotype was observed a handful of times. At one end the junction does not follow the germline gene, possibly because of a read error. The chain couples TRBV29-1 to TRBJ2-7, with 7 bases identical to TRBD2. The CDR3 is 13 amino acids. Germline CDR1 reads SQVTM; CDR2 reads ANQGSEA. As DNA, the CDR3 is TGCAGCGTTGATGGTCAGGGAGGGTACGGGCAGTACTTC. Residues: CSVDGQGGYGQYF.

This clonotype is classed as medium-sized (0.01 to 0.1%). This chain uses TRBV29-1 with TRBJ2-3, with a possible D match to TRBD1 (6 bases). The germline gives CDR1 SQVTM, CDR2 ANQGSEA. V lost 0 bases to trimming and J lost 4 bases, with 8 bases between them. CDR3 length: 13 amino acids. CDR3 loop: CSVEEGAADTQYF. The CDR3, as DNA: TGCAGCGTTGAAGAGGGGGCCGCAGATACGCAGTATTTT.

This clonotype was observed a few times. The CDR3 region is CASSNILRTAAGEQFF. CDR3 DNA: TGTGCCAGTAGTAACATACTTAGGACCGCGGCAGGTGAGCAGTTCTTC. J is TRBJ2-1 and V is TRBV19; D not certain. V shed 4 bases and J shed 9 bases, with 22 bases lying between them. The V gene's germline CDR1 is LNHDA and CDR2 SQIVND (reference sequence). CDR3 size: 16 residues.

The V gene is TRBV25-1, the J gene TRBJ1-4; unclear D gene. The CDR3 contains 13 residues. The V gene's germline CDR1 is MGHDK and CDR2 SYGVNS. V lost 5 bases, J lost 6 bases, and 10 bases lay in between. The CDR3 DNA follows: TGTGCCAGCAGTCGTGAAGGGTATGAAAAACTGTTTTTT. It is translated as CASSREGYEKLFF.

Judged by abundance, this clonotype is medium-sized (0.01 to 0.1%). J is TRBJ2-7 and V is TRBV28; TRBD2 matches at 9 bases. The CDR3 length is 14 residues. From germline, CDR1 is MDHEN and CDR2 SYDVKM. V trimming: 9 bases; J trimming: 2 bases; junction bases outside the gene matches: 8. This chain's CDR3 is CASRVAGATYEQYF. The CDR3 bases are TGTGCCAGTAGAGTAGCGGGAGCAACCTACGAGCAGTACTTC.

This clonotype was detected only a few times. V usage is TRBV24-1 and J usage is TRBJ2-2; D not resolved. This CDR3 contains 11 residues. Per germline, CDR1 KGHDR and CDR2 SFDVKD. V gave up 6 bases and J gave up 6 bases, with 4 bases separating them. The CDR3 bases are TGTGCCACCAGTAGATCCGGGGAGCTGTTTTTT. It is translated as CATSRSGELFF.

In its sample, this clonotype was seen a few times. This chain uses TRBV6-5 with TRBJ1-1; 8 bases are a match to TRBD1. CDR3 length: 16 amino acids. Germline V CDR1 and CDR2: MNHEY, SVGAGI. The V and J ends lost 8 bases and 2 bases, in that order; junction bases with no gene match: 13. The CDR3 spells CASHRTGIGGNTEAFF. The DNA for the CDR3 is TGTGCCAGCCATCGGACAGGGATAGGAGGAAACACTGAAGCTTTCTTT.

This clonotype was seen many times. The V and J genes are TRBV12-3 or TRBV12-4 and TRBJ2-3; TRBD2 is a possible D gene (6 bases). The CDR3 is 13 amino acids. Trimming shortened V by 5 bases and J by 3 bases, and 9 bases separated the two germline ends. The chain's CDR3 is CASSLLATDTQYF. DNA of the CDR3: TGTGCCAGCAGTCTGCTAGCGACAGATACGCAGTATTTT.

This clonotype appeared many times. The CDR3 sequence is CASSYQLTGELFF. The CDR3 DNA reads TGTGCCAGCAGTTATCAGTTAACCGGGGAGCTGTTTTTT. The rearrangement joins TRBV6-5 to TRBJ2-2; D is ambiguous. With 3 bases removed from V and 5 bases from J, the gap between germline ends came to 7 bases. CDR1 and CDR2 (germline): MNHEY, SVGAGI. The CDR3 has 13 amino acids.

This clonotype was seen at least ten times. The chain recombines TRBV15 with TRBJ2-3, with 8 bases that match TRBD2. CDR1 is LNHNV and CDR2 is YYDKDF in the germline V gene (reference sequence). The CDR3 length is 15 residues. With V trimmed by 0 bases and J by 11 bases, 10 bases remained unmatched. CDR3 loop: CATSRDGGRTEGQYF. CDR3 DNA: TGTGCCACCAGCAGAGATGGCGGGAGGACCGAGGGGCAGTATTTT.

This clonotype was detected ten times or more. The gene calls are TRBV5-1 and TRBJ2-5; 7 nucleotides line up with TRBD1. The germline V gene has CDR1 SGHRS and CDR2 YFSETQ. The CDR3 has 13 amino acids. Germline trimming cut 5 bases from V and 5 bases from J; bases unmatched to any gene: 6. The DNA for the CDR3 is TGCGCCAGCAGGCCAGGGACAGCGGAGACCCAGTACTTC. This gives the protein CASRPGTAETQYF.

This clonotype was seen ten or more times. The chain is built from TRBV6-5 and TRBJ2-1; 11 positions match TRBD2. The germline gives CDR1 MNHEY, CDR2 SVGAGI. The CDR3 contains 13 residues. Losses at the gene ends were 9 bases for V and 4 bases for J; bases not matched to a gene: 2. The DNA for the CDR3 is TGTGCCAGTGCTAGCGGGAGGTACAATGAGCAGTTCTTC. It codes for CASASGRYNEQFF.

This clonotype showed up just a few times. The chain has TRBV7-3 and TRBJ2-2; 7 bases map to TRBD2. The CDR3 length is 14 residues. Germline loops: CDR1 SGHTA, CDR2 FQGTGA. Losses at the gene ends were 5 bases for V and 2 bases for J; bases not matched to a gene: 2. CDR3 nucleotides: TGTGCCAGCAGCCCTAGCGGTAACACCGGGGAGCTGTTTTTT. This sequence encodes CASSPSGNTGELFF.

V gene TRBV2 combines with J gene TRBJ2-2; TRBD1 matches 8 bases. CDR1 and CDR2 (germline): SNHLY, FYNNEI. This CDR3 has 16 amino acids. The V segment lost 2 bases and the J segment 1 base; nucleotides outside the gene matches: 3. The CDR3 DNA reads as TGTGCCAGCAGTGAATTGGGGACAGGGAACACCGGGGAGCTGTTTTTT. This translates into CASSELGTGNTGELFF. Filled out from reference TRBV2 and TRBJ2-2, the complete variable domain reads EPEVTQTPSHQVTQMGQEVILRCVPISNHLYFYWYRQILGQKVEFLVSFYNNEISEKSEIFDDQFSVERPDGSNFTLKIRSTKLEDSAMYFCASSELGTGNTGELFFGEGSRLTVL.

This clonotype was counted many times. CDR3: CASSVGGSGRGNEQFF. DNA of the CDR3: TGCGCCAGCAGCGTCGGGGGTAGCGGGAGGGGGAATGAGCAGTTCTTC. The V call is TRBV5-1, the J call TRBJ2-1; 11 bases fit TRBD2. Unmatched junction bases numbered 10, after V lost 4 bases and J lost 7 bases. CDR1 SGHRS and CDR2 YFSETQ come from the germline V gene. The CDR3 is 16 amino acids.

This clonotype rates as medium-sized (0.01 to 0.1%). The gene calls are TRBV20-1 and TRBJ2-4; possibly TRBD2 for D (5 bases). CDR1 is DFQATT, CDR2 SNEGSKA, per germline (reference sequence). This CDR3 has 15 residues. V lost 5 bases, J lost 0 bases, and 14 bases lay in between. Written as DNA, the CDR3 is TGCAGTGCTCCTAGCCCTCAACGAGCCAAAAACATTCAGTACTTC. It yields the protein CSAPSPQRAKNIQYF.

This clonotype was detected only a few times. The rearrangement links TRBV5-4 to TRBJ2-5, with TRBD1 identical over 7 bases. The CDR3 covers 16 residues. Germline loops: CDR1 SGHNT, CDR2 YYREEE (reference sequence). Trimming at V came to 0 bases and at J to 7 bases, leaving 12 bases not matched to a gene. Written as DNA, the CDR3 is TGTGCCAGCAGCTTGGCTACGACAGGGAGTGGAGGGACCCAGTACTTC. This gives the protein CASSLATTGSGGTQYF.

This clonotype was counted ten times or more. The rearrangement uses TRBV29-1 and TRBJ2-7; 7 bases match TRBD2. This CDR3 is 15 amino acids long. The germline V gene encodes CDR1 SQVTM and CDR2 ANQGSEA. V gave up 3 bases and J gave up 2 bases; unmatched junction bases: 10. CDR3 sequence: CSVDRPGGLAYEQYF. CDR3 nucleotide sequence: TGCAGCGTTGATCGCCCGGGAGGACTCGCCTACGAGCAGTACTTC.

Only a few counts were recorded for this clonotype. The chain has TRBV7-2 and TRBJ2-3; D gene uncertain. With 2 bases removed from V and 6 bases from J, the gap between germline ends came to 3 bases. The CDR3 has 11 residues. Germline V gives CDR1 SGHTA, CDR2 FQGNSA. The CDR3 region has the DNA TGTGCCAGCAGCTTACTTGATACGCAGTATTTT. Protein product: CASSLLDTQYF.

The sample holds a few counts of this clonotype. This chain uses TRBV6-1 with TRBJ1-6, with D hard to call. Germline V gene lookup returns CDR1 MNHNS and CDR2 SASEGT. The V end was cut by 6 bases, the J end by 9 bases, with 9 bases between. The CDR3 runs to 12 residues. CDR3 protein: CASRVGSSPLHF. CDR3 nucleotides: TGTGCCAGCAGGGTCGGGAGTTCACCCCTCCACTTT.

The V gene is TRBV5-1, the J gene TRBJ1-1; no firm D call. This CDR3 spans 13 amino acids. With 4 bases removed from V and 1 base from J, the gap between germline ends came to 8 bases. Germline-derived CDR1 and CDR2 are SGHRS and YFSETQ. CDR3 sequence reads: CASSPAWNTEAFF. CDR3 sequence (DNA): TGCGCCAGCAGCCCAGCATGGAACACTGAAGCTTTCTTT. The complete variable domain, with remaining parts taken from reference TRBV5-1 and TRBJ1-1, reads KAGVTQTPRYLIKTRGQQVTLSCSPISGHRSVSWYQQTPGQGLQFLFEYFSETQRNKGNFPGRFSGRQFSNSRSEMNVSTLELGDSALYLCASSPAWNTEAFFGQGTRLTVV.

CDR3 sequence: CSVGERNRYEQYF. Here the CDR3 DNA reads TGCAGCGTTGGAGAACGGAACCGCTACGAGCAGTACTTC. The genes are TRBV29-1 and TRBJ2-7; D gene ambiguous. This CDR3 comprises 13 residues. V was clipped by 4 bases and J by 3 bases, with 13 bases between them. Germline CDR1 is SQVTM and CDR2 is ANQGSEA.

This clonotype was picked up many times. The chain joins TRBV5-1 to TRBJ2-5; D possibly corresponds to TRBD1 (5 bases). V was shortened by 4 bases and J by 1 base, with 14 bases between the two germline ends. CDR1 is SGHRS and CDR2 is YFSETQ in the germline V gene. CDR3 length: 15 amino acids. The CDR3 loop is CASSEGVPLQETQYF. The CDR3 coding sequence is TGCGCCAGCAGCGAAGGGGTCCCCCTCCAAGAGACCCAGTACTTC.

This clonotype was detected ten times or more. The J gene is TRBJ2-3, the V gene TRBV6-2 or TRBV6-3; the match to TRBD2 covers 7 bases. This CDR3 spans 16 amino acids. From germline, CDR1 is MNHEY and CDR2 SVGEGT. V was clipped by 2 bases and J by 4 bases; unmatched bases: 9. The CDR3 DNA reads TGTGCCAGCAGTTACGGGGCGGGAGTTGGTGCAGATACGCAGTATTTT. It is translated as CASSYGAGVGADTQYF.

This rearrangement joins TRBV7-9 to TRBJ2-3; TRBD2 aligns across 12 bases. The length of the CDR3 is 15 residues. Germline V CDR1 and CDR2: SEHNR, FQNEAQ (reference sequence). J lost 5 bases, V lost 4 bases, and 4 bases had no gene match. CDR3 in DNA: TGTGCCAGCAGCTCTAGCGGGAGGGCCGGAGATACGCAGTATTTT. Encoded protein: CASSSSGRAGDTQYF.

The table lists this clonotype with many counts. The chain couples TRBV9 to TRBJ2-1; either TRBD1 or TRBD2 may fit D (5 bases each). The CDR3 is 18 residues long. The V end was cut by 0 bases, the J end by 7 bases, with 23 bases between. Germline V gives CDR1 SGDLS, CDR2 YYNGEE. The CDR3 region has the DNA TGTGCCAGCAGCGTAGAGTTCGGAGGACAAGGGTCTCGGAATGAGCAGTTCTTC. Translating it yields CASSVEFGGQGSRNEQFF.